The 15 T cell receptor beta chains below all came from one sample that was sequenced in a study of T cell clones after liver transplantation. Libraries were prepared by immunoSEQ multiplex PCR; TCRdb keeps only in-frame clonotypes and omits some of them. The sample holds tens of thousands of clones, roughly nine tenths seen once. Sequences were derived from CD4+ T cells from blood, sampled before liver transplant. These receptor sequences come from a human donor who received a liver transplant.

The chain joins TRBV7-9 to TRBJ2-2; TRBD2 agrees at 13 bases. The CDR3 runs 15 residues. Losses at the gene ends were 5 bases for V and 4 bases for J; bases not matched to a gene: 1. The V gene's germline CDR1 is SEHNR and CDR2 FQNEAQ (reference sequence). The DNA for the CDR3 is TGTGCCAGCAGCCGGACTAGCGGGAGCACCGGGGAGCTGTTTTTT. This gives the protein CASSRTSGSTGELFF.

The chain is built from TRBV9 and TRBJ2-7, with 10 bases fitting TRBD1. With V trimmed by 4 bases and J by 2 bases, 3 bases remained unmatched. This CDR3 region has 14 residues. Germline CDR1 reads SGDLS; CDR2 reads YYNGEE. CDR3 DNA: TGTGCCAGCAGCTACGGACAGGGGGCCTACGAGCAGTACTTC. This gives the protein CASSYGQGAYEQYF.

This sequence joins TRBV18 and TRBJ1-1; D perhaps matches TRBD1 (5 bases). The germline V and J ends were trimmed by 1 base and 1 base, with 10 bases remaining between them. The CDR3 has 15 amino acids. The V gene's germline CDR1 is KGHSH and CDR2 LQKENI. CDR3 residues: CASSPLGVRNTEAFF. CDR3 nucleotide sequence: TGTGCCAGCTCACCACTAGGGGTCAGGAACACTGAAGCTTTCTTT.

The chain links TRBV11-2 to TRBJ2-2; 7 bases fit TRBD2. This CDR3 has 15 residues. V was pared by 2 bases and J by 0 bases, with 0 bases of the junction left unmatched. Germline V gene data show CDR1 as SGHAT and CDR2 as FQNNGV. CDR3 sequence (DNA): TGTGCCAGCAGCTTAAGCGGGACGAACACCGGGGAGCTGTTTTTT. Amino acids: CASSLSGTNTGELFF.

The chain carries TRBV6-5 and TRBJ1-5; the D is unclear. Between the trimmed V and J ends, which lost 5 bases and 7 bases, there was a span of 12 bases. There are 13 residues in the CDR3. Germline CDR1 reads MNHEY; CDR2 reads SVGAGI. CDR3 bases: TGTGCCAGCAGTCAAGGGTTACTACAGCCCCAGCATTTT. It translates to CASSQGLLQPQHF.

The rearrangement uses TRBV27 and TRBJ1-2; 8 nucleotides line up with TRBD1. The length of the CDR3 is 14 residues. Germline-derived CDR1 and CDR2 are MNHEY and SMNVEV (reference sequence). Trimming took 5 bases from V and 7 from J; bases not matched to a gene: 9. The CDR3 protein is CASSPMTGVGGYTF. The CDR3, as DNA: TGTGCCAGCAGTCCGATGACAGGGGTCGGTGGCTACACCTTC.

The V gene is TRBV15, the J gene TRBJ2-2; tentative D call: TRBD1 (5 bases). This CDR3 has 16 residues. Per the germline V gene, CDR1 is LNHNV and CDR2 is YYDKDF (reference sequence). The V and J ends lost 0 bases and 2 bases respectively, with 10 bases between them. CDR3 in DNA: TGTGCCACCAGCAGAGATTTAGGGGCTAACACCGGGGAGCTGTTTTTT. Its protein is CATSRDLGANTGELFF. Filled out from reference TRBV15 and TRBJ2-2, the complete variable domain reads DAMVIQNPRYQVTQFGKPVTLSCSQTLNHNVMYWYQQKSSQAPKLLFHYYDKDFNNEADTPDNFQSRRPNTSFCFLDIRSPGLGDTAMYLCATSRDLGANTGELFFGEGSRLTVL.

DNA for the CDR3: TGTGCCAGCAGTCTTTTGGCGGGAGGGCCTAGCACAGATACGCAGTATTTT. It yields the protein CASSLLAGGPSTDTQYF. This sequence joins TRBV27 and TRBJ2-3; 9 nucleotides match TRBD2. Germline V gene sequence: CDR1 MNHEY, CDR2 SMNVEV (reference sequence). With 5 bases clipped from V and 0 bases from J, the junction kept 9 bases outside the gene matches. This CDR3 contains 17 residues.

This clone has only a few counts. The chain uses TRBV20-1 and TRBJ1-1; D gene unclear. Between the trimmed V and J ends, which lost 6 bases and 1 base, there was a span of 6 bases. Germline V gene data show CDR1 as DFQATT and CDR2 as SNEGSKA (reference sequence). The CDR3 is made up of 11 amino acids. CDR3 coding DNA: TGCAGTGCGAGAAAGAACACTGAAGCTTTCTTT. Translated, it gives CSARKNTEAFF.

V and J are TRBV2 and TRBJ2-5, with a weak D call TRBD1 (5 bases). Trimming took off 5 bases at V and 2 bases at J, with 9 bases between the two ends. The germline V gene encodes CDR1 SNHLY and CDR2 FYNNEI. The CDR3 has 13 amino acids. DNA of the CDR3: TGTGCCAGCAGTTATCCAGGGCAAGAGACCCAGTACTTC. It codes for CASSYPGQETQYF.

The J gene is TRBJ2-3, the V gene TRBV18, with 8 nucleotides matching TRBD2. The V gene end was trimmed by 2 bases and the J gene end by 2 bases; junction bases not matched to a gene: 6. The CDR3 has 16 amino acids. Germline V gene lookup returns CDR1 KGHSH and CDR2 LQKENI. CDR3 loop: CASSPGSGRVTDTQYF. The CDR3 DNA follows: TGTGCCAGCTCACCAGGAAGCGGGAGAGTCACAGATACGCAGTATTTT.

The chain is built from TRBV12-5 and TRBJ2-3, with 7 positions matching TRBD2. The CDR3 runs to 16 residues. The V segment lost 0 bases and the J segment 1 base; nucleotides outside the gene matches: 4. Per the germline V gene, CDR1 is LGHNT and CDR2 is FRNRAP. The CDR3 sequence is CASGLVPAGGTDTQYF. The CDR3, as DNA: TGTGCTAGTGGTTTGGTCCCGGCGGGGGGCACAGATACGCAGTATTTT.

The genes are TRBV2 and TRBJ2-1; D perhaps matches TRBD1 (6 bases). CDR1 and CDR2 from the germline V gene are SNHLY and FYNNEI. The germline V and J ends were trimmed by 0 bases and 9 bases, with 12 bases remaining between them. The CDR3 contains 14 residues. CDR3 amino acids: CASSEAYRDSEQFF. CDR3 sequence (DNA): TGTGCCAGCAGTGAAGCGTACAGGGATAGTGAGCAGTTCTTC.

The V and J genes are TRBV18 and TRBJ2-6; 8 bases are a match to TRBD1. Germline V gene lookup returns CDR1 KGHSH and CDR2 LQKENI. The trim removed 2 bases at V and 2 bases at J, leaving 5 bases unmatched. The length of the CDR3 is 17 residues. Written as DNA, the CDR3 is TGTGCCAGCTCACCAGGGCAGGGGGCCGCTGGGGCCAACGTCCTGACTTTC. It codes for CASSPGQGAAGANVLTF. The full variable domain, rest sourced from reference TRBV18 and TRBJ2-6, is NAGVMQNPRHLVRRRGQEARLRCSPMKGHSHVYWYRQLPEEGLKFMVYLQKENIIDESGMPKERFSAEFPKEGPSILRIQQVVRGDSAAYFCASSPGQGAAGANVLTFGAGSRLTVL.

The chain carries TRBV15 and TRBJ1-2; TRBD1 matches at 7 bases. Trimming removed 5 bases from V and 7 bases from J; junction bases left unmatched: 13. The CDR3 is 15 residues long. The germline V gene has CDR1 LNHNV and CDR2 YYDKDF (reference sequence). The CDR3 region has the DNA TGTGCCACCAGCTTAAGACAGGGCCAACTATCTGGCTACACCTTC. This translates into CATSLRQGQLSGYTF.